This entry is about one T cell receptor (beta chain). The target antigen is unknown. The data belong to a study of shared clonotypes between healthy human individuals. Notes on the study in general: Donors were few, which limited the genetic and exposure-history diversity represented. Read depth was anticipated to influence clonotype sharing among donors.

The assay was run at deep level. Replicate PCRs for unsorted PBMC used approximately 300 ng DNA (around 30,000 T cell genomes). TCRdb's table, derived via immunoSEQ multiplex PCR, lists solely in-frame clones and lacks some. Found here are fewer than 600,000 clones, roughly four fifths of them singletons; the top ten hold 12%. This receptor was obtained from a woman aged 35 to 49 in good health. Some clones in this sample may be carry-over from other donors' samples. What was sequenced was PBMCs.

Here the CDR3 reads CASTHGQEKLFF. The DNA of the CDR3 is TGTGCCAGCACCCACGGGCAGGAAAAACTGTTTTTT. The chain employs TRBV7-8 and TRBJ1-4; D is uncertain. This CDR3 region has 12 residues. In germline, CDR1 is SGHVS, CDR2 FQNEAQ. Trimming stripped 7 bases from V and 8 bases from J, with 11 bases between.